Shown below are 28 T cell receptor beta chains from a single sample sequenced in a study of cytomegalovirus exposure and HLA in healthy donors. The PCR made use of 60 Vbeta and 13 Jbeta primers. TCRdb's copy holds only in-frame clones and misses some; the assay was immunoSEQ multiplex PCR. Of some 100,000 clones in the sample, approximately 82% were seen once. The sample was PBMCs. Receptors were obtained from a woman under 30 in good health and CMV-seronegative.

The rearrangement uses TRBV4-2 and TRBJ2-1; D uncertain. Germline V gene sequence: CDR1 LGHNA, CDR2 YNFKEQ. The CDR3 is 14 residues long. The V and J ends lost 4 bases and 1 base respectively, with 8 bases between them. The CDR3 nucleotides read TGTGCCAGCAGCCCGCTGCGGTCCTACAATGAGCAGTTCTTC. Its translation: CASSPLRSYNEQFF.

The rearrangement links TRBV7-3 to TRBJ2-3; D unresolved. The CDR3 runs to 13 residues. V gave up 0 bases and J gave up 6 bases, with 7 bases separating them. The germline V gene has CDR1 SGHTA and CDR2 FQGTGA. The CDR3 nucleotides read TGTGCCAGCAGCTTAACAAGAGGTGATACGCAGTATTTT. It yields the protein CASSLTRGDTQYF.

This clone came up a few times. The chain combines TRBV5-4 with TRBJ2-3; D gene ambiguous. This CDR3 spans 16 amino acids. The V and J ends lost 2 bases and 3 bases respectively, with 16 bases between them. Germline-derived CDR1 and CDR2 are SGHNT and YYREEE (reference sequence). CDR3 residues: CASSFKKTQITDTQYF. The CDR3 DNA reads TGTGCCAGCAGCTTCAAAAAGACACAAATTACAGATACGCAGTATTTT. Using reference TRBV5-4 and TRBJ2-3 for the parts outside the CDR3, the full variable domain is ETGVTQSPTHLIKTRGQQVTLRCSSQSGHNTVSWYQQALGQGPQFIFQYYREEENGRGNFPPRFSGLQFPNYSSELNVNALELDDSALYLCASSFKKTQITDTQYFGPGTRLTVL.

The count of this clone is one. V usage is TRBV7-8 and J usage is TRBJ2-7, with TRBD1 matching over 8 bases. The germline CDR1 and CDR2 sequences are SGHVS and FQNEAQ. The CDR3 length is 14 residues. Trimming removed 4 bases from V and 2 bases from J; junction bases left unmatched: 4. CDR3 sequence reads: CASSSQGVAYEQYF. The CDR3 DNA sequence: TGTGCCAGCAGCTCACAGGGGGTGGCCTACGAGCAGTACTTC.

The chain couples TRBV7-2 to TRBJ2-7; 9 bases match TRBD2. The V and J ends lost 3 bases and 3 bases, in that order; junction bases with no gene match: 6. Germline V gene sequence: CDR1 SGHTA, CDR2 FQGNSA. This CDR3 has 15 residues. The CDR3 sequence: CASSLGLASVYEQYF. The CDR3, as DNA: TGTGCCAGCAGCTTGGGACTAGCCTCCGTCTACGAGCAGTACTTC.

V is TRBV18 and J is TRBJ1-1, with D possibly matching TRBD1 (6 bases). Germline loops: CDR1 KGHSH, CDR2 LQKENI. The CDR3 length is 14 residues. V lost 2 bases, J lost 3 bases, and 10 bases lay in between. The CDR3 nucleotides are TGTGCCAGCTCACCAGGGCAGGGGTACACTGAAGCTTTCTTT. Translating it yields CASSPGQGYTEAFF.

The chain uses TRBV18 and TRBJ1-4, with TRBD1 as a possible D gene (6 bases). CDR1 KGHSH and CDR2 LQKENI come from the germline V gene. CDR3 length equals 16 residues. V was pared by 1 base and J by 7 bases, with 16 bases between. The CDR3 DNA follows: TGTGCCAGCTCACCACTGCCCGGGACAAGAGGTGAAAAACTGTTTTTT. Its protein is CASSPLPGTRGEKLFF.

The chain recombines TRBV28 with TRBJ1-5; no clear D gene. V lost 1 base, J lost 4 bases, and 8 bases lay in between. This CDR3 is built from 14 residues. Per the germline V gene, CDR1 is MDHEN and CDR2 is SYDVKM. The CDR3 reads CASSLYVRNQPQHF. As DNA, the CDR3 is TGTGCCAGCAGTTTATACGTGAGAAATCAGCCCCAGCATTTT.

The chain uses TRBV21-1 and TRBJ1-5; TRBD1 was called by the table and not checked on the DNA. TRBV21-1 represents a pseudogene. The length of the CDR3 is 17 residues. The CDR3 coding sequence is TGTGCCAGCAGGATCGACAGGCGTCTTTTCTCCCATCAGCCCCAGCATTTT. Translated, it gives CASRIDRRLFSHQPQHF.

The J gene is TRBJ1-1, the V gene TRBV30; D call uncertain. The CDR3 covers 10 residues. Per the germline V gene, CDR1 is GTSNPN and CDR2 is SVGIG (reference sequence). V gave up 2 bases and J gave up 4 bases, with 2 bases separating them. CDR3 sequence (DNA): TGTGCCTGGAGTCGCACTGAAGCTTTCTTT. Translation gives CAWSRTEAFF.

A single count supports this clone. This chain links TRBV6-1 with TRBJ2-7; possibly TRBD2 for D (7 bases). Per germline, CDR1 MNHNS and CDR2 SASEGT. The CDR3 spans 17 residues. The ends were cut back, 2 bases at V and 3 bases at J, with 20 bases in the middle. CDR3 nucleotide sequence: TGTGCCAGCAGTGAATTAGAGGGGGGGACATATCACTACGAGCAGTACTTC. Translated, it gives CASSELEGGTYHYEQYF.

The V call is TRBV27, the J call TRBJ2-7, with 7 bases that match TRBD1. CDR1 is MNHEY, CDR2 SMNVEV, per germline (reference sequence). The CDR3 totals 14 residues. V trimming: 3 bases; J trimming: 8 bases; junction bases outside the gene matches: 10. The CDR3 spells CASSLQQGSTKQYF. The CDR3 DNA reads TGTGCCAGCAGTTTGCAACAGGGGAGTACGAAGCAGTACTTC.

The rearrangement links TRBV7-9 to TRBJ1-2; D perhaps matches TRBD1 (6 bases). Trimming left V 2 bases short and J 3 bases short, with 19 bases between. In germline, CDR1 is SEHNR, CDR2 FQNEAQ (reference sequence). The CDR3 contains 17 residues. The CDR3 DNA follows: TGTGCCAGCAGCTTACTCCCTCTTACAGGGTTGGACTATGGCTACACCTTC. It translates to CASSLLPLTGLDYGYTF.

This chain joins TRBV7-9 and TRBJ2-3; D gene ambiguous. The CDR3 consists of 13 residues. The V and J ends lost 5 bases and 4 bases respectively, with 10 bases between them. Looked up from germline, CDR1 is SEHNR and CDR2 is FQNEAQ (reference sequence). The CDR3 DNA follows: TGTGCCAGCAGCCCGCATAGCTCAGATACGCAGTATTTT. The encoded protein is CASSPHSSDTQYF.

With regard to this clone: One end of the junction fails to match germline, which may point to a read error. The chain uses TRBV28 and TRBJ1-1; D remains unclear. The CDR3 extends over 13 amino acids. CDR1 and CDR2 from the germline V gene are MDHEN and SYDVKM. This CDR3 reads CASSLKVISEAFF. The CDR3 region has the DNA TGTGCCAGCAGTTTGAAAGTGATCTCTGAAGCTTTCTTC.

The chain joins TRBV29-1 to TRBJ1-2; D gene uncertain. The CDR3 has 16 residues. The germline gives CDR1 SQVTM, CDR2 ANQGSEA. V shed 1 base and J shed 0 bases, with 15 bases lying between them. The CDR3 is CSVEGEVGSANYGYTF. In DNA form, the CDR3 reads TGCAGCGTTGAAGGGGAGGTGGGCTCAGCTAACTATGGCTACACCTTC.

The chain recombines TRBV10-3 with TRBJ2-1; 7 bases line up with TRBD1. Germline loops: CDR1 ENHRY, CDR2 SYGVKD. With V trimmed by 6 bases and J by 0 bases, 5 bases remained unmatched. This CDR3 contains 15 residues. CDR3 region: CAIRRTGDSYNEQFF. The CDR3 DNA sequence: TGTGCCATCAGAAGGACAGGCGACTCCTACAATGAGCAGTTCTTC.

V gene TRBV15 combines with J gene TRBJ2-4; TRBD2 matches at 11 bases. J lost 7 bases, V lost 4 bases, and 9 bases had no gene match. CDR1 and CDR2 from the germline V gene are LNHNV and YYDKDF (reference sequence). This CDR3 spans 16 amino acids. CDR3 in amino acids: CATSNDPLAGGNIQYF. The DNA of the CDR3 is TGTGCCACCAGCAACGACCCTCTAGCGGGAGGTAACATTCAGTACTTC.

This clone has only one observation. V gene TRBV4-3 combines with J gene TRBJ1-5; the match to TRBD1 covers 8 bases. V gave up 6 bases and J gave up 0 bases; unmatched junction bases: 25. In germline, CDR1 is LGHNA, CDR2 YSLEER. This CDR3 region has 22 residues. The CDR3 region has the DNA TGCGCCAGCAGATTACCCTCTTTCTTAACAGGGGGGCCCACACTTAGCAATCAGCCCCAGCATTTT. It encodes CASRLPSFLTGGPTLSNQPQHF.

J is TRBJ1-4 and V is TRBV18, with D possibly TRBD1 on 6 matching bases. Between the trimmed V and J ends, which lost 8 bases and 4 bases, there was a span of 14 bases. The CDR3 extends over 14 amino acids. Germline CDR1 is KGHSH and CDR2 is LQKENI. CDR3 bases: TGTGCCAGCCACCTGTCAGGGGATAATGAAAAACTGTTTTTT. Amino acids: CASHLSGDNEKLFF.

Only a few counts were recorded for this clone. The rearrangement links TRBV7-6 to TRBJ2-1; the D gene is possibly TRBD2 (6 bases). Trimming removed 4 bases from V and 3 bases from J, with 7 bases in between. Germline V gene data show CDR1 as SGHVS and CDR2 as FNYEAQ. CDR3 length: 13 residues. As DNA, the CDR3 is TGTGCCAGCAGCTCGGACTACTACAATGAGCAGTTCTTC. Protein: CASSSDYYNEQFF. The entire variable domain, with the rest obtained from reference TRBV7-6 and TRBJ2-1, is as follows: GAGVSQSPRYKVTKRGQDVALRCDPISGHVSLYWYRQALGQGPEFLTYFNYEAQQDKSGLPNDRFSAERPEGSISTLTIQRTEQRDSAMYRCASSSDYYNEQFFGPGTRLTVL.

The chain links TRBV2 to TRBJ1-5; D is unresolved. CDR1 is SNHLY, CDR2 FYNNEI, per germline. CDR3 size: 15 residues. V lost 2 bases, J lost 4 bases, and 12 bases lay in between. CDR3 region: CASSESGRRNQPQHF. The CDR3 bases are TGTGCCAGCAGTGAATCGGGCAGGAGGAATCAGCCCCAGCATTTT.

This clone was recorded once. V is TRBV19 and J is TRBJ2-5; 8 positions match TRBD1. The germline CDR1 and CDR2 sequences are LNHDA and SQIVND (reference sequence). CDR3 length: 16 amino acids. J was trimmed by 2 bases and V by 5 bases; bases with no gene match: 10. CDR3 in DNA: TGTGCCAGTAGTCCGACAGGGGCCGATAGACAAGAGACCCAGTACTTC. The encoded protein is CASSPTGADRQETQYF.

The chain is built from TRBV10-3 and TRBJ2-3, with 7 bases aligning to TRBD2. Unmatched junction bases numbered 6, after V lost 3 bases and J lost 6 bases. CDR3 length: 14 amino acids. Per the germline V gene, CDR1 is ENHRY and CDR2 is SYGVKD. The CDR3: CAISDPTSSDTQYF. For the CDR3, the DNA is TGTGCCATCAGTGATCCGACTAGCTCGGATACGCAGTATTTT.

V usage is TRBV28 and J usage is TRBJ2-2, with 7 bases matching TRBD1. Germline V lookup: CDR1 MDHEN, CDR2 SYDVKM. The ends lost 6 bases at V and 5 bases at J; junction bases unmatched: 9. The CDR3 is 15 residues long. For the CDR3, the DNA is TGTGCCAGCAGAACCGGGACAGTGGAGACCGGGGAGCTGTTTTTT. Translation gives CASRTGTVETGELFF.

The V call is TRBV11-1, the J call TRBJ2-7; 11 bases agree with TRBD2. J lost 2 bases, V lost 11 bases, and 14 bases had no gene match. Germline V CDR1 and CDR2: SGHAT, FQDESV (reference sequence). This CDR3 is 16 amino acids long. The CDR3 nucleotides are TGTGCCTCCAGCCAGGAGATAGCGGGAGGGACCTACGAGCAGTACTTC. It is translated as CASSQEIAGGTYEQYF.

The V gene is TRBV9, the J gene TRBJ2-3; D is unclear. V gave up 4 bases and J gave up 2 bases, with 8 bases separating them. Germline V gives CDR1 SGDLS, CDR2 YYNGEE. The CDR3 has 13 residues. The CDR3 loop reads CASSSENTDTQYF. The CDR3 DNA reads TGTGCCAGCAGCTCCGAGAACACAGATACGCAGTATTTT.

This chain uses TRBV6-4 with TRBJ2-2; TRBD2 matches at 8 bases. The CDR3 extends over 15 amino acids. CDR1 and CDR2 (germline): MRHNA, SNTAGT. Losses at the gene ends were 4 bases for V and 3 bases for J; bases not matched to a gene: 4. CDR3 region: CASSVAGGYTGELFF. The CDR3 bases are TGTGCCAGCAGTGTGGCGGGGGGCTACACCGGGGAGCTGTTTTTT.